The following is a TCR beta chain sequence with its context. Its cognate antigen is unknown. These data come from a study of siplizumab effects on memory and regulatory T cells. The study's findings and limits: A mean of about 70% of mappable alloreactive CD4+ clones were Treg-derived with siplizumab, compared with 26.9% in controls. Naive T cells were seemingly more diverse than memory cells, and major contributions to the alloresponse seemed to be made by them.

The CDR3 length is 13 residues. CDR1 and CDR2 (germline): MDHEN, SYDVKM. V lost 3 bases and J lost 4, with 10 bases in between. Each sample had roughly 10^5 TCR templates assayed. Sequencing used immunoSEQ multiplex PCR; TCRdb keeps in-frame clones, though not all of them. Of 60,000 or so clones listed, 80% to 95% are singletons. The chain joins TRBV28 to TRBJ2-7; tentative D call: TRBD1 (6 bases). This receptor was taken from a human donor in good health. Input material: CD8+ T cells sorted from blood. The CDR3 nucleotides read TGTGCCAGCAGTTTTCAGGGGCGGTACGAGCAGTACTTC. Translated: CASSFQGRYEQYF. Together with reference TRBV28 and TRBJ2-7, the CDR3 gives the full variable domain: DVKVTQSSRYLVKRTGEKVFLECVQDMDHENMFWYRQDPGLGLRLIYFSYDVKMKEKGDIPEGYSVSREKKERFSLILESASTNQTSMYLCASSFQGRYEQYFGPGTRLTVT.